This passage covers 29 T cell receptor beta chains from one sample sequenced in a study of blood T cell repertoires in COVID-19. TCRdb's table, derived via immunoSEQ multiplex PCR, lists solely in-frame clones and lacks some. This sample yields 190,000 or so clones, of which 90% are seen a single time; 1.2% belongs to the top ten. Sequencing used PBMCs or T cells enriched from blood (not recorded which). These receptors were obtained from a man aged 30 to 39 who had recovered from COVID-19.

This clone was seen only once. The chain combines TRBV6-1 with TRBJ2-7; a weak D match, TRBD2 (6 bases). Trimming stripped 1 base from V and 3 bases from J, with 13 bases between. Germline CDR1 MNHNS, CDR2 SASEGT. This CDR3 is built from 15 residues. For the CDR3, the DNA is TGTGCCAGCAGTGAAGGTCTAGGAGGGAACTACGAGCAGTACTTC. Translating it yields CASSEGLGGNYEQYF.

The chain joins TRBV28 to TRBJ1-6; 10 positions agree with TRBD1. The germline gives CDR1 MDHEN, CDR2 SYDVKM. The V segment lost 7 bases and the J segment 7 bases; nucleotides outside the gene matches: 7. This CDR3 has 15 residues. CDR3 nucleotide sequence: TGTGCCAGCACAACCGGGACAGGGGAGAATTCACCCCTCCACTTT. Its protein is CASTTGTGENSPLHF. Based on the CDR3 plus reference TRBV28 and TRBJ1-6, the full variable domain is DVKVTQSSRYLVKRTGEKVFLECVQDMDHENMFWYRQDPGLGLRLIYFSYDVKMKEKGDIPEGYSVSREKKERFSLILESASTNQTSMYLCASTTGTGENSPLHFGNGTRLTVT.

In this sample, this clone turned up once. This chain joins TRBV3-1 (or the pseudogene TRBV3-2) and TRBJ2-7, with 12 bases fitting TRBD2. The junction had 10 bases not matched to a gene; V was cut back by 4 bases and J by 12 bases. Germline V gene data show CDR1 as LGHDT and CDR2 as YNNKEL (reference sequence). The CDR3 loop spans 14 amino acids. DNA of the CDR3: TGTGCCAGCAGCCCGAGGACTAGCGGGACAGGTCCGTACTTC. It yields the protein CASSPRTSGTGPYF.

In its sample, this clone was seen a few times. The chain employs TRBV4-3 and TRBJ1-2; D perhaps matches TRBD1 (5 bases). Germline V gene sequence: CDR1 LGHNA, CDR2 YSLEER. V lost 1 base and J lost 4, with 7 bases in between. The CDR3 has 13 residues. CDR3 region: CASSQGTPYGYTF. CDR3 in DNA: TGCGCCAGCAGCCAAGGGACACCCTATGGCTACACCTTC.

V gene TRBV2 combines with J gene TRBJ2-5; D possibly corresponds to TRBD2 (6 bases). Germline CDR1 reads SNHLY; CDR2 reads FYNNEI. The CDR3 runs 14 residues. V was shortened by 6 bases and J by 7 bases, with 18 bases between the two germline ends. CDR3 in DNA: TGTGCCAGCAGGGAGGACGGAGGGGTGGGGACCCAGTACTTC. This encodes CASREDGGVGTQYF. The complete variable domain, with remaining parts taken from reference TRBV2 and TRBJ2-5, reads EPEVTQTPSHQVTQMGQEVILRCVPISNHLYFYWYRQILGQKVEFLVSFYNNEISEKSEIFDDQFSVERPDGSNFTLKIRSTKLEDSAMYFCASREDGGVGTQYFGPGTRLLVL.

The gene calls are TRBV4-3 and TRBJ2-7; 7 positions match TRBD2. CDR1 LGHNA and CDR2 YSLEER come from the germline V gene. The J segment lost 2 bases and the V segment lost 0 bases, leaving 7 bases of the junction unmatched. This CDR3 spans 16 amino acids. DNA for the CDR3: TGCGCCAGCAGCCAAGATTATAGCGGGTTTGCCTACGAGCAGTACTTC. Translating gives CASSQDYSGFAYEQYF.

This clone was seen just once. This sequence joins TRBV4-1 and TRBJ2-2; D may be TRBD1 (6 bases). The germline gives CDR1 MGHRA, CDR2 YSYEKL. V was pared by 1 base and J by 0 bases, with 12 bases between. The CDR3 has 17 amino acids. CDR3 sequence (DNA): TGCGCCAGCAGCCAAGGGGGGAAGGGGGCGAACACCGGGGAGCTGTTTTTT. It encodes CASSQGGKGANTGELFF.

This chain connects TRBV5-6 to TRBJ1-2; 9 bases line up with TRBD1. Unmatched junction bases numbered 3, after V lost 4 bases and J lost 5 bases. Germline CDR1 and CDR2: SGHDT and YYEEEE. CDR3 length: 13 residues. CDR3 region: CASSPTGGYGYTF. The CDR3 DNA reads TGTGCCAGCAGCCCGACAGGGGGGTATGGCTACACCTTC.

The CDR3 protein is CASSPPGDTETQYF. The DNA for the CDR3 is TGTGCCAGCTCACCACCCGGGGATACGGAGACCCAGTACTTC. This chain links TRBV18 with TRBJ2-5, with D maybe TRBD2 (5 bases). This CDR3 is 14 amino acids long. Trimming shortened V by 0 bases and J by 5 bases, and 10 bases separated the two germline ends. Germline V gene data show CDR1 as KGHSH and CDR2 as LQKENI.

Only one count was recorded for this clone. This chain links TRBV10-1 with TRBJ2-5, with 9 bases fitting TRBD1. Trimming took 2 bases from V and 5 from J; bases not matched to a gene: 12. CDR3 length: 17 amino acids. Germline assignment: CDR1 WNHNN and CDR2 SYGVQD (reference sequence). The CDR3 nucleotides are TGCGCCAGCAGTGAGCCGGAGACAGGGGGACTGGGGGAGACCCAGTACTTC. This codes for CASSEPETGGLGETQYF.

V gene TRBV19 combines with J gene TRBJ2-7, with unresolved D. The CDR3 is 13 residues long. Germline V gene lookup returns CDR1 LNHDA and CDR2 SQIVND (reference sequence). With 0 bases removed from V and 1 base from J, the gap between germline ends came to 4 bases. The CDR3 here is CASSIDQSYEQYF. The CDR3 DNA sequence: TGTGCCAGTAGTATAGATCAATCCTACGAGCAGTACTTC.

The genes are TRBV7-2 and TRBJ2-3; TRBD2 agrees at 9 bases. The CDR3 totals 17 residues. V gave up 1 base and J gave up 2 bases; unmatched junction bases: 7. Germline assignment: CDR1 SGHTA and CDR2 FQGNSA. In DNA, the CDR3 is TGTGCCAGCAGCTTAGTTAGCGCGGGGGGGCCCACAGATACGCAGTATTTT. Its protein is CASSLVSAGGPTDTQYF.

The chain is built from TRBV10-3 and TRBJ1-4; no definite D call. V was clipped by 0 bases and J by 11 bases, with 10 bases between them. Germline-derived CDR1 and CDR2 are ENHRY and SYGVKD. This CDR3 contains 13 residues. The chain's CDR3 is CAISESAGDKLFF. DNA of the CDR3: TGTGCCATCAGTGAGTCGGCGGGAGACAAACTGTTTTTT.

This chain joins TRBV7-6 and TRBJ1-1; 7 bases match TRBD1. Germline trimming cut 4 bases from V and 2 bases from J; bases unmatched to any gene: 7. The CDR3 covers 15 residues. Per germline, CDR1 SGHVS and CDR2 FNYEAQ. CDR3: CASSSLQGPNTEAFF. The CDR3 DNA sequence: TGTGCCAGCAGCTCCTTACAGGGGCCAAACACTGAAGCTTTCTTT.

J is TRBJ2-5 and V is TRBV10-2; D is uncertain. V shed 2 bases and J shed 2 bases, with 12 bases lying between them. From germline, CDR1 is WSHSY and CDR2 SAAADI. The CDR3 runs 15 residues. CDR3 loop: CASSELSRLQETQYF. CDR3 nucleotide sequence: TGCGCCAGCAGTGAGCTGTCCCGTTTACAAGAGACCCAGTACTTC.

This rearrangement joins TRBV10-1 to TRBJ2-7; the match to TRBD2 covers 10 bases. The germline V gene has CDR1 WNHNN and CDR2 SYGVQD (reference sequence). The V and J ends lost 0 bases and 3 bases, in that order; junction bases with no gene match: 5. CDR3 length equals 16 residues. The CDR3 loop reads CASSESRSGGDYEQYF. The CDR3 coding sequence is TGCGCCAGCAGTGAGTCGCGCAGCGGGGGGGACTACGAGCAGTACTTC.

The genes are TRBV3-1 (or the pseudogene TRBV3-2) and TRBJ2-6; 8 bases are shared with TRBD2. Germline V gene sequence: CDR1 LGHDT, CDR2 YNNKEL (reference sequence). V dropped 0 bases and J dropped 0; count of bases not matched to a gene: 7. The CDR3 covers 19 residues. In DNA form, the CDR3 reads TGTGCCAGCAGCCAAGATGGCCAGCGGGGGAGCTCTGGGGCCAACGTCCTGACTTTC. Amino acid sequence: CASSQDGQRGSSGANVLTF.

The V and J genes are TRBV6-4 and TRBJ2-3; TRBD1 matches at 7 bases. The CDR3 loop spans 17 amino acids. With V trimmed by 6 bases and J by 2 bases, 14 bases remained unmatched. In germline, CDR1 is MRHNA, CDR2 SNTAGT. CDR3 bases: TGTGCCAGCAGGTCGTTCGTCAGGGACAGCTACACAGATACGCAGTATTTT. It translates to CASRSFVRDSYTDTQYF.

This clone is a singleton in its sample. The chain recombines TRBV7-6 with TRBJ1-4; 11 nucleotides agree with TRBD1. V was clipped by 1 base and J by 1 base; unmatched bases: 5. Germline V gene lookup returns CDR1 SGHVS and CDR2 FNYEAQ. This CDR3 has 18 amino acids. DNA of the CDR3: TGTGCCAGCAGCTTAGATGGGACAGGGGGGATAACTAATGAAAAACTGTTTTTT. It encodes CASSLDGTGGITNEKLFF. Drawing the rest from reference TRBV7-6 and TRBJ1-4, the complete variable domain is GAGVSQSPRYKVTKRGQDVALRCDPISGHVSLYWYRQALGQGPEFLTYFNYEAQQDKSGLPNDRFSAERPEGSISTLTIQRTEQRDSAMYRCASSLDGTGGITNEKLFFGSGTQLSVL.

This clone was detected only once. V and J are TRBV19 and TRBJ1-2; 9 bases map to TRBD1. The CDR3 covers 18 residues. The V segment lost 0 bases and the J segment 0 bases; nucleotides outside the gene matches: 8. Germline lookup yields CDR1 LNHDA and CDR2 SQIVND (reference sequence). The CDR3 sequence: CASSIDPGQGLTNYGYTF. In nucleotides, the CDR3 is TGTGCCAGTAGTATAGATCCGGGACAGGGTTTAACTAACTATGGCTACACCTTC.

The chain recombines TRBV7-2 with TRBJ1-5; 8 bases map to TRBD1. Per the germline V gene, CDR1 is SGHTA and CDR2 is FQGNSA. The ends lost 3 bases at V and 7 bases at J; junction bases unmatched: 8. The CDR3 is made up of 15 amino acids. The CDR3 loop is CASSFGTGGEQPQHF. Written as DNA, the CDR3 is TGTGCCAGCAGCTTTGGGACAGGAGGCGAGCAGCCCCAGCATTTT.

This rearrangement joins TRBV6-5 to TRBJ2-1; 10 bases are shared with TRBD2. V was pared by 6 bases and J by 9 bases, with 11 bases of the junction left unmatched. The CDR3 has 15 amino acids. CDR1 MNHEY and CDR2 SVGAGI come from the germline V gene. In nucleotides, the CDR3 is TGTGCCAGCAGCCTTATGCCTAGCGGGAGAAGTGAGCAGTTCTTC. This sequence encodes CASSLMPSGRSEQFF.

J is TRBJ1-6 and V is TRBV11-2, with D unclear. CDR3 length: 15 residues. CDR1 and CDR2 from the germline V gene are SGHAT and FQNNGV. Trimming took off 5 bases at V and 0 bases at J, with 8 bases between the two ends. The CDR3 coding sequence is TGTGCCAGCAGCGGGGAGAGCTCCTATAATTCACCCCTCCACTTT. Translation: CASSGESSYNSPLHF.

CDR3 loop: CASSLRRTAAYGYTF. DNA for the CDR3: TGTGCCAGCAGCTTGCGGCGGACAGCGGCTTATGGCTACACCTTC. The genes are TRBV5-6 and TRBJ1-2; tentative D call: TRBD1 (6 bases). The CDR3 length is 15 residues. Trimming removed 1 base at V and 5 bases at J, with 15 bases between. Germline V gene data show CDR1 as SGHDT and CDR2 as YYEEEE. The full variable domain, with the rest looked up from reference TRBV5-6 and TRBJ1-2, is DAGVTQSPTHLIKTRGQQVTLRCSPKSGHDTVSWYQQALGQGPQFIFQYYEEEERQRGNFPDRFSGHQFPNYSSELNVNALLLGDSALYLCASSLRRTAAYGYTFGSGTRLTVV.

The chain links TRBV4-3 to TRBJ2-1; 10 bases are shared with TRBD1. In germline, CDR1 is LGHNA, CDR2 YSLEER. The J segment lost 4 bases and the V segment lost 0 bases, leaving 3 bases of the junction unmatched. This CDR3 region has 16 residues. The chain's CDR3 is CASSQDGTGEYNEQFF. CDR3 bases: TGCGCCAGCAGCCAAGATGGGACAGGGGAATACAATGAGCAGTTCTTC.

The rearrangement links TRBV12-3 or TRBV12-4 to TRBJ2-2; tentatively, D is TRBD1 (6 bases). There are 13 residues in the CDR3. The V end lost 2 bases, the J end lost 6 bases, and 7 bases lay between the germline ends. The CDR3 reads CASSLKGAGELFF. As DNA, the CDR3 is TGTGCCAGCAGTTTAAAGGGGGCCGGGGAGCTGTTTTTT.

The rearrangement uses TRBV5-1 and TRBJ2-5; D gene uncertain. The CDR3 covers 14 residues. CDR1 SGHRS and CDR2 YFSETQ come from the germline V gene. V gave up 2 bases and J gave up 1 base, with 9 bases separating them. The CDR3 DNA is TGCGCCAGCAGCTTCTCACACCCCCAAGAGACCCAGTACTTC. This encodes CASSFSHPQETQYF. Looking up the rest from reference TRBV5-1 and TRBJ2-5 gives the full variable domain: KAGVTQTPRYLIKTRGQQVTLSCSPISGHRSVSWYQQTPGQGLQFLFEYFSETQRNKGNFPGRFSGRQFSNSRSEMNVSTLELGDSALYLCASSFSHPQETQYFGPGTRLLVL.

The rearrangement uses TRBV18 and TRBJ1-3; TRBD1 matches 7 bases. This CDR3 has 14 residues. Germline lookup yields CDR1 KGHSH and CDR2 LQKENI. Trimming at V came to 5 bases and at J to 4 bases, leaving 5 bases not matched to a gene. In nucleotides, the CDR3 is TGTGCCAGCTCAAACCAGGGGGACGGAAACACCATATATTTT. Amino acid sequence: CASSNQGDGNTIYF.

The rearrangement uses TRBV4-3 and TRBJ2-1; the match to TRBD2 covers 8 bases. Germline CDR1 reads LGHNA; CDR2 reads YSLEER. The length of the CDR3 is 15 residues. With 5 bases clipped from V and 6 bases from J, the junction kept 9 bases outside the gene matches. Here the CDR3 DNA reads TGCGCCAGCAGCACACGGGGGGGCCCATCCAATGAGCAGTTCTTC. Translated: CASSTRGGPSNEQFF.